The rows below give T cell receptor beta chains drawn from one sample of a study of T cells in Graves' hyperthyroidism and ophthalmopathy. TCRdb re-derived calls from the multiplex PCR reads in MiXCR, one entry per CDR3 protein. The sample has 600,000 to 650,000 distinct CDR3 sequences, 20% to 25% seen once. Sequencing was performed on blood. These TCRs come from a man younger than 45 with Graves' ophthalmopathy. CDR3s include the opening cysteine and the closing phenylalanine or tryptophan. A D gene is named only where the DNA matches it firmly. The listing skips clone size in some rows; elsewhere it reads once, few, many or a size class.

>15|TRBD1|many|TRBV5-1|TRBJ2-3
TGCGCCAGCAGCTTACCCGGGACAGGGGTAGATACGCAGTATTTT
CASSLPGTGVDTQYF
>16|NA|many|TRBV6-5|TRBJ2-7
TGTGCCAGCAGTTACGGGCAGGTTCCTCCTATGGACGAGCAGTACTTC
CASSYGQVPPMDEQYF
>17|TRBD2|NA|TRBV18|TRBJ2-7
TGTGCCAGCTCACCGAGCGGGAGCCTAGCGGGATTCTACGAGCAGTACTTC
CASSPSGSLAGFYEQYF
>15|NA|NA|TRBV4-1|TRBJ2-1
TGCGCCAGCAGCCCCCAACAGGGTACCCACAATGAGCAGTTCTTC
CASSPQQGTHNEQFF
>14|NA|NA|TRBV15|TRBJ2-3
TGTGCCACCAGCAGAGATACTAAAGCGCATACGCAGTATTTT
CATSRDTKAHTQYF
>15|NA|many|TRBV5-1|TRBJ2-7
TGCGCCAGCAGCTTAAACGGGGCGAGGGGCTACGAGCAGTACTTC
CASSLNGARGYEQYF
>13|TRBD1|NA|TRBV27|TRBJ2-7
TGTGCCAGCAGTTTCACAGGGGACTACGAGCAGTACTTC
CASSFTGDYEQYF
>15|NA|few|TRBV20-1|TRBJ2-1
TGCAGTGCACCCATCGGAATTCGCTCCTACAATGAGCAGTTCTTC
CSAPIGIRSYNEQFF
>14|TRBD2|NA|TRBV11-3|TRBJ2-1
TGTGCCAGCAGCCCACACAGCGGGACCGATGAGCAGTTCTTC
CASSPHSGTDEQFF
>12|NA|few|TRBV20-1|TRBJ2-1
TGCAGTGCTAGCGGTTACTACAATGAGCAGTTCTTC
CSASGYYNEQFF
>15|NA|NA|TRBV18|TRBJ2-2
TGTGCCAGCTCACCAGAGGCGGAGAACACCGGGGAGCTGTTTTTT
CASSPEAENTGELFF
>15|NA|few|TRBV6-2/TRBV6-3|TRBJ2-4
TGTGCCAGCAGTTCGAGCAGATTAGCCAAAAACATTCAGTACTTC
CASSSSRLAKNIQYF
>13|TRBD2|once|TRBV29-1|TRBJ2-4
TGCAGCGCGGGACTAGCGGATAAAAACATTCAGTACTTC
CSAGLADKNIQYF
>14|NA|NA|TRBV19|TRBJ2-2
TGTGCCAGTAGTATAGATCGGGACACCGGGGAGCTGTTTTTT
CASSIDRDTGELFF
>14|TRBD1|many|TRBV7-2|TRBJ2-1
TGTGCCAGCAGCTGGGACAGTATAGGGAATGAGCAGTTCTTC
CASSWDSIGNEQFF
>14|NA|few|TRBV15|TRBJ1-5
TGTGCCACCAGTGCATCGGGAAAAGGACAGCCCCAGCATTTT
CATSASGKGQPQHF
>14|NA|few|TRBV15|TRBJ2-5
TGTGCCACCAGCAGAGAAGAGTTCCAAGAGACCCAGTACTTC
CATSREEFQETQYF
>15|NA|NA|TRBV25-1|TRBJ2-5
TGTGCCAGCAGTGAATACGGGGCCCTCTTCGGGACCCAGTACTTC
CASSEYGALFGTQYF
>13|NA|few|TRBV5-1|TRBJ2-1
TGCGCCAGCGCGCAGGACATTTACAATGAGCAGTTCTTC
CASAQDIYNEQFF
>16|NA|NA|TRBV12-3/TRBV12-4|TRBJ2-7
TGTGCCAGCAGTGCATGGAACACCGTTGAGGGATACGAGCAGTACTTC
CASSAWNTVEGYEQYF
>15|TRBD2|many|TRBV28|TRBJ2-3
TGTGCCAGCAGTTTGGATAGCGGGACGGGGGATACGCAGTATTTT
CASSLDSGTGDTQYF
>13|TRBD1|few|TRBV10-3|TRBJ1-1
TGTGCCATCAGACCCAACGACAGGGGGCAAGCTTTCTTT
CAIRPNDRGQAFF
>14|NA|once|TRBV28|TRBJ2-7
TGTGCCAGCAGTAATACTGTGAGCTCCTACGAGCAGTACTTC
CASSNTVSSYEQYF
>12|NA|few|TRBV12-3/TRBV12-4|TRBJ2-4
TGTGCCAGCAGTCGGGGAGTAAACATTCAGTACTTC
CASSRGVNIQYF
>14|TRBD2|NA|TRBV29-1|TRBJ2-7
TGCAGCGGTCTGCTAGCGGGATCGGCCTACGAGCAGTACTTC
CSGLLAGSAYEQYF
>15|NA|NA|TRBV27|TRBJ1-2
TGTGCCAGCAGTCCTCCCCAGGAAAACCCCTATGGCTACACCTTC
CASSPPQENPYGYTF
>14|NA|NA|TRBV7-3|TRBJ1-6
TGTGCCAGCAGCACCGGGACATCCGGATCACCCCTCCACTTT
CASSTGTSGSPLHF
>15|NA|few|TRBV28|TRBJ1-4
TGTGCCAGCAGTTTAAACAGGGCCGGTAATGAAAAACTGTTTTTT
CASSLNRAGNEKLFF
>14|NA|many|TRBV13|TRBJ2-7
TGTGCCAGCAGCTTAGGCACGGCGACCCACGAGCAGTACTTC
CASSLGTATHEQYF
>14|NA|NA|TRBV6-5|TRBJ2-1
TGTGCCAGCAGTTTAGTGGACACCTACAATGAGCAGTTCTTC
CASSLVDTYNEQFF
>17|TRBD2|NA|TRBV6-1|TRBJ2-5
TGTGCCAGCAGGCAACCGGGACTAGCGGGAGTCCGGTTGACGCAGTACTTC
CASRQPGLAGVRLTQYF
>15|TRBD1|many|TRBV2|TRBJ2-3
TGTGCCAGCATTCAGGGGGCTAGCGGCACAGATACGCAGTATTTT
CASIQGASGTDTQYF
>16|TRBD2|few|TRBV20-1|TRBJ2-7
TGCAGTGCTGGACGGACGGGAATAGCGGGAGGGGGGGAGCAGTACTTC
CSAGRTGIAGGGEQYF
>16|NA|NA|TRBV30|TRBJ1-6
TGTGCCTGGAACTCTCTAACTGGATCCTATAATTCACCCCTCCACTTT
CAWNSLTGSYNSPLHF
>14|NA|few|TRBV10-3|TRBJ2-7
TGTGCCATCAGTGAGTCGTTAAGGGGCTACGAGCAGTACTTC
CAISESLRGYEQYF
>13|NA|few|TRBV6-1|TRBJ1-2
TGTGCCAGCGCCGGACATGCAGTCGGTGGCTACACCTTC
CASAGHAVGGYTF
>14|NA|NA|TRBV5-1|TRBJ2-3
TGCGCCAGCTTTGGGGGCAGAAGCACAGATACGCAGTATTTT
CASFGGRSTDTQYF
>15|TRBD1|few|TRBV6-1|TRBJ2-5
TGTGCCAGCAGACTCGGACAGGGGCGCCAAGAGACCCAGTACTTC
CASRLGQGRQETQYF
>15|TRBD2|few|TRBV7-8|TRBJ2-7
TGTGCCAGCAGCTCCTCCCGGGAGGGGAATTACGAGCAGTACTTC
CASSSSREGNYEQYF
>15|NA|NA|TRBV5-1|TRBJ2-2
TGCGCCAGCAGCTTGTATTCTCCGTCGAGTGAGGAGCTGTTTTTT
CASSLYSPSSEELFF